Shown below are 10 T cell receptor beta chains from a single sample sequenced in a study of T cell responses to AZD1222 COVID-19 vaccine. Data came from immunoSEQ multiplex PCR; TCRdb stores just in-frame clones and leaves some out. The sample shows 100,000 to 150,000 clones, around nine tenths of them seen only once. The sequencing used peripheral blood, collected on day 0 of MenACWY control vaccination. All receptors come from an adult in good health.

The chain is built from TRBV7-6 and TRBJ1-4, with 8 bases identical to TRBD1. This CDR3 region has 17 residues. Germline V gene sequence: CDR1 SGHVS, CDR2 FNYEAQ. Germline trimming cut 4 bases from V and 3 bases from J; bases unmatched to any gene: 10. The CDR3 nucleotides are TGTGCCAGCAGCTCGAAGGACCAGGGGGCCTCTAATGAAAAACTGTTTTTT. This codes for CASSSKDQGASNEKLFF.

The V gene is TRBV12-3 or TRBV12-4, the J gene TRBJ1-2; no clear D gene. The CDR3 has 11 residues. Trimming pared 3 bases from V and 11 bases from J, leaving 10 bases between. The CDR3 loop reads CASSLDLTYTF. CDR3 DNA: TGTGCCAGCAGTTTGGATCTCACTTACACCTTC.

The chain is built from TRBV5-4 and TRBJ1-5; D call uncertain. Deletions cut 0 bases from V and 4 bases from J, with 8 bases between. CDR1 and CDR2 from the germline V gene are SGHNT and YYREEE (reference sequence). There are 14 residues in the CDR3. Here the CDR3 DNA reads TGTGCCAGCAGCTTGGAACCAGAGAATCAGCCCCAGCATTTT. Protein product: CASSLEPENQPQHF.

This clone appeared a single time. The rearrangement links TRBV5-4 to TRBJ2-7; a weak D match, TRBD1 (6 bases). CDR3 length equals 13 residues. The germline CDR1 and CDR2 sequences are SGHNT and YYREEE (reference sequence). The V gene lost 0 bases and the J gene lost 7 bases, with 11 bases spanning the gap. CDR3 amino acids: CASSLGTVGEQYF. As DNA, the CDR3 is TGTGCCAGCAGCTTGGGGACAGTGGGTGAGCAGTACTTC.

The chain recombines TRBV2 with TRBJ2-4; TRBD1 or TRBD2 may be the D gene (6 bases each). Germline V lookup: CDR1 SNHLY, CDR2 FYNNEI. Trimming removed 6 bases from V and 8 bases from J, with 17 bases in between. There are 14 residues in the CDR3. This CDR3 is CASSQARGEDIQYF. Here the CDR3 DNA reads TGTGCCAGCAGCCAAGCGAGGGGGGAGGACATTCAGTACTTC.

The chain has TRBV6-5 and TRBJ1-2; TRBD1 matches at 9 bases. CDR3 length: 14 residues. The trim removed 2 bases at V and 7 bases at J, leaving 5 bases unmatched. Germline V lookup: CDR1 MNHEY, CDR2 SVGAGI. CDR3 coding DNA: TGTGCCAGCAGTTACGGCCACAGGGGGCCTGGCTACACCTTC. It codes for CASSYGHRGPGYTF.

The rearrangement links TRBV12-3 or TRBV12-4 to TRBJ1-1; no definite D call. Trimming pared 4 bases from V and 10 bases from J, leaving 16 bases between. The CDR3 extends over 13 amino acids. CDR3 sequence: CASSSDPGRSAFF. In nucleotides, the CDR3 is TGTGCCAGCAGTTCCGACCCCGGTCGGTCAGCTTTCTTT.

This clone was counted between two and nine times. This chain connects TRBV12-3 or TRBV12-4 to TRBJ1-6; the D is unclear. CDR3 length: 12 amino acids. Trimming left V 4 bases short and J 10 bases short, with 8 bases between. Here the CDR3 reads CASSWDLSPLHF. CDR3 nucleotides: TGTGCCAGCAGTTGGGATCTCTCACCCCTCCACTTT.

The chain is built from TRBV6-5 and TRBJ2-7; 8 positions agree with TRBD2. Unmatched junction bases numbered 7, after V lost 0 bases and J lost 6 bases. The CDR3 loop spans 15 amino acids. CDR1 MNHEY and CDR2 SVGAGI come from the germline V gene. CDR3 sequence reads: CASSYSGTAGVEQYF. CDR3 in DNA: TGTGCCAGCAGTTACTCGGGAACAGCGGGAGTCGAGCAGTACTTC.

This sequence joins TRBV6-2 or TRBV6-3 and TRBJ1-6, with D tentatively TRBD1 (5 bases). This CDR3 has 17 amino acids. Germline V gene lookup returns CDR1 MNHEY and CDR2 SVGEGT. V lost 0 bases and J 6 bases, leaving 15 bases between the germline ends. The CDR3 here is CASSYSAKGFINSPLHF. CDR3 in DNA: TGTGCCAGCAGTTACTCGGCGAAGGGGTTCATTAATTCACCCCTCCACTTT.